A single sample is the source of the 21 T cell receptor beta chains below, sequenced in a study of cytomegalovirus exposure and HLA in healthy donors. Sequenced by immunoSEQ multiplex PCR; TCRdb stores in-frame clones only, minus some. The sample holds more than 65,000 clones; 85% to 95% are singletons and the top ten take 0.65% to 0.7%. Sequenced sample: PBMCs. These receptors came from a man between 18 and 35 years old in good health and CMV-seronegative.

The gene calls are TRBV19 and TRBJ1-5; a possible D gene is TRBD1 (6 bases). This CDR3 comprises 15 residues. Trimming took off 0 bases at V and 5 bases at J, with 11 bases between the two ends. Germline loops: CDR1 LNHDA, CDR2 SQIVND (reference sequence). The CDR3 protein is CASSIEGGAYQPQHF. CDR3 in DNA: TGTGCCAGTAGTATAGAGGGGGGGGCCTATCAGCCCCAGCATTTT.

The V gene is TRBV30, the J gene TRBJ1-2; D remains ambiguous. V was shortened by 2 bases and J by 8 bases, with 9 bases between the two germline ends. Germline V gives CDR1 GTSNPN, CDR2 SVGIG (reference sequence). The CDR3 consists of 11 residues. The CDR3 loop is CAWSLAGGYTF. The CDR3 nucleotides are TGTGCCTGGAGTTTGGCGGGGGGCTACACCTTC. The full variable domain, rest sourced from reference TRBV30 and TRBJ1-2, is SQTIHQWPATLVQPVGSPLSLECTVEGTSNPNLYWYRQAAGRGLQLLFYSVGIGQISSEVPQNLSASRPQDRQFILSSKKLLLSDSGFYLCAWSLAGGYTFGSGTRLTVV.

The chain combines TRBV11-2 with TRBJ2-2; D not resolved. Germline lookup yields CDR1 SGHAT and CDR2 FQNNGV. V was shortened by 3 bases and J by 6 bases, with 11 bases between the two germline ends. The CDR3 totals 14 residues. The CDR3 sequence: CASSFLGGAGELFF. The CDR3 region has the DNA TGTGCCAGCAGCTTTCTAGGCGGTGCCGGGGAGCTGTTTTTT.

The gene calls are TRBV6-5 and TRBJ2-1; 11 bases are shared with TRBD2. This CDR3 has 15 residues. Germline CDR1 is MNHEY and CDR2 is SVGAGI. The ends lost 5 bases at V and 8 bases at J; junction bases unmatched: 8. CDR3 in amino acids: CASSPSSGRWDEQFF. Written as DNA, the CDR3 is TGTGCCAGCAGTCCTTCTAGCGGGAGGTGGGATGAGCAGTTCTTC.

The chain uses TRBV27 and TRBJ1-5; possibly TRBD1 for D (6 bases). Looked up from germline, CDR1 is MNHEY and CDR2 is SMNVEV (reference sequence). Trimming removed 6 bases at V and 6 bases at J, with 15 bases between. The CDR3 loop spans 14 amino acids. CDR3 DNA: TGTGCCAGCAGAACCGAGGGGGGGGGTCAGCCCCAGCATTTT. It codes for CASRTEGGGQPQHF.

This clone was detected a few times. The junction differs from germline at one of its ends, possibly a read error. This chain links TRBV7-9 with TRBJ2-5; D is uncertain. CDR1 and CDR2 (germline): SEHNR, FQNEAQ (reference sequence). The CDR3 spans 14 residues. The CDR3 reads CASTAWRDEEIQYF. The CDR3 DNA reads TGTGCCAGCACAGCGTGGAGAGACGAAGAGATCCAGTACTTC.

The table lists this clone with a few counts. The CDR3 sequence: CASSVSGVPTDTQYF. CDR3 DNA: TGTGCCAGCAGTGTGAGCGGGGTTCCCACAGATACGCAGTATTTT. The chain couples TRBV6-1 to TRBJ2-3; 7 bases agree with TRBD2. Looked up from germline, CDR1 is MNHNS and CDR2 is SASEGT. CDR3 length: 15 residues. The V segment lost 4 bases and the J segment 2 bases; nucleotides outside the gene matches: 6.

Only one count was recorded for this clone. The V call is TRBV7-8, the J call TRBJ2-5; the D gene is possibly TRBD2 (5 bases). With 4 bases removed from V and 3 bases from J, the gap between germline ends came to 12 bases. CDR1 and CDR2 from the germline V gene are SGHVS and FQNEAQ. The CDR3 spans 14 residues. This CDR3 is CASSSRGLKETQYF. The CDR3, as DNA: TGTGCCAGCAGCTCGCGCGGGCTAAAAGAGACCCAGTACTTC.

The J gene is TRBJ2-2, the V gene TRBV5-8; perhaps TRBD1 as D (5 bases). Germline CDR1 SGHTS, CDR2 YDEGEE. The length of the CDR3 is 16 residues. V was trimmed by 0 bases and J by 4 bases, leaving 13 bases between them. CDR3 DNA: TGTGCCAGCAGCTTGGGACAGTCCCCTATCACCGGGGAGCTGTTTTTT. Its protein product is CASSLGQSPITGELFF.

The V call is TRBV7-2, the J call TRBJ1-2; 8 bases fit TRBD1. V lost 5 bases, J lost 6 bases, and 11 bases stayed unmatched. The CDR3 runs to 15 residues. Germline assignment: CDR1 SGHTA and CDR2 FQGNSA. For the CDR3, the DNA is TGTGCCAGCAGCCAGCGGACAGGGCGGTGGAATGGCTACACCTTC. Translation: CASSQRTGRWNGYTF.

V gene TRBV5-1 combines with J gene TRBJ2-3; 10 bases agree with TRBD1. The V segment lost 4 bases and the J segment 5 bases; nucleotides outside the gene matches: 4. The germline CDR1 and CDR2 sequences are SGHRS and YFSETQ. The CDR3 is made up of 14 amino acids. The CDR3 DNA is TGCGCCAGCAGCACCGGACAGGGGGGAGATACGCAGTATTTT. It yields the protein CASSTGQGGDTQYF.

This chain uses TRBV11-1 with TRBJ1-5; D is undetermined. The germline V gene has CDR1 SGHAT and CDR2 FQDESV (reference sequence). The CDR3 has 13 amino acids. The V end lost 2 bases, the J end lost 4 bases, and 6 bases lay between the germline ends. CDR3 bases: TGTGCCAGCAGCTTAAGCGGGAATCAGCCCCAGCATTTT. Protein: CASSLSGNQPQHF.

The chain combines TRBV7-9 with TRBJ1-2, with 10 bases that match TRBD1. This CDR3 has 18 residues. Germline V gives CDR1 SEHNR, CDR2 FQNEAQ (reference sequence). V trimming: 0 bases; J trimming: 2 bases; junction bases outside the gene matches: 9. The CDR3 DNA follows: TGTGCCAGCAGCTTAGCGCTGTTTGAGACAGGGGGCAACTATGGCTACACCTTC. It encodes CASSLALFETGGNYGYTF.

The V and J genes are TRBV7-3 and TRBJ2-1; 9 bases are a match to TRBD1. With 5 bases clipped from V and 5 bases from J, the junction kept 10 bases outside the gene matches. Germline CDR1 reads SGHTA; CDR2 reads FQGTGA. The CDR3 covers 16 residues. CDR3 sequence reads: CASSPNRDREHNEQFF. CDR3 DNA: TGTGCCAGCAGCCCGAACCGGGACAGGGAACACAATGAGCAGTTCTTC.

This rearrangement joins TRBV10-3 to TRBJ1-3, with a tentative D call TRBD1 (6 bases). This CDR3 comprises 14 residues. The V gene lost 5 bases and the J gene lost 2 bases, with 10 bases spanning the gap. In germline, CDR1 is ENHRY, CDR2 SYGVKD. The CDR3 nucleotides are TGTGCCATCAGTAAGACAGGAGCTGGAAACACCATATATTTT. Amino acids: CAISKTGAGNTIYF.

The chain joins TRBV2 to TRBJ2-7, with 12 bases that match TRBD1. V dropped 6 bases and J dropped 6; count of bases not matched to a gene: 6. The CDR3 runs to 14 residues. Germline V gene sequence: CDR1 SNHLY, CDR2 FYNNEI. The CDR3 DNA is TGTGCCAGCAGGGGGGGACAGGGGGCGATCGAGCAGTACTTC. This translates into CASRGGQGAIEQYF.

V is TRBV27 and J is TRBJ2-3; TRBD2 matches 11 bases. The CDR3 extends over 15 amino acids. In germline, CDR1 is MNHEY, CDR2 SMNVEV (reference sequence). V shed 5 bases and J 6 bases; nucleotides not matched to a gene: 7. The CDR3 loop reads CASSLTSGSFDTQYF. The CDR3 DNA sequence: TGTGCCAGCAGTCTCACTAGCGGGAGTTTTGATACGCAGTATTTT.

The chain combines TRBV19 with TRBJ1-5, with 9 bases fitting TRBD1. V dropped 4 bases and J dropped 4; count of bases not matched to a gene: 11. Germline CDR1 is LNHDA and CDR2 is SQIVND (reference sequence). CDR3 size: 17 residues. CDR3 protein: CASSTFPPDRGNQPQHF. The CDR3 coding sequence is TGTGCCAGTAGTACGTTCCCCCCGGACAGGGGTAATCAGCCCCAGCATTTT.

The V call is TRBV6-1, the J call TRBJ2-2; tentatively, D is TRBD1 (5 bases). V lost 1 base and J lost 0, with 12 bases in between. Germline CDR1 is MNHNS and CDR2 is SASEGT. The CDR3 spans 17 residues. CDR3 DNA sequence: TGTGCCAGCAGTGAAGTCTTGGGGCGCCCGAACACCGGGGAGCTGTTTTTT. Translating gives CASSEVLGRPNTGELFF.

The CDR3 region is CASSIGRLRAYGYTF. The CDR3 nucleotides read TGTGCCAGTAGTATCGGACGGCTCAGGGCCTATGGCTACACCTTC. This chain joins TRBV19 and TRBJ1-2, with D possibly matching TRBD1 (5 bases). This CDR3 is built from 15 residues. CDR1 and CDR2 from the germline V gene are LNHDA and SQIVND (reference sequence). The ends were cut back, 3 bases at V and 4 bases at J, with 15 bases in the middle. Full variable domain (missing parts from reference TRBV19 and TRBJ1-2): DGGITQSPKYLFRKEGQNVTLSCEQNLNHDAMYWYRQDPGQGLRLIYYSQIVNDFQKGDIAEGYSVSREKKESFPLTVTSAQKNPTAFYLCASSIGRLRAYGYTFGSGTRLTVV.

The chain couples TRBV7-2 to TRBJ1-2; D possibly corresponds to TRBD1 (5 bases). CDR3 length: 13 residues. Trimming took 5 bases from V and 12 from J, leaving 19 bases between them. Germline V gene sequence: CDR1 SGHTA, CDR2 FQGNSA. In DNA, the CDR3 is TGTGCCAGCAGCCGATTACAGGCCAACGTCAACACCTTC. Translation: CASSRLQANVNTF.